Sequencing of this TCR beta chain was carried out in a study of blood T cells in healthy people across ages. As for the study in general: Every two T cells gave about one barcoded beta molecule via template switching. General observations from the study: TCR beta diversity, measured per million T cells, fell in a roughly linear way with age.

CDR3 length equals 12 residues. V was clipped by 7 bases and J by 7 bases, with 11 bases between them. Concerning this clonotype: Antigen unknown.

Alongside a J-beta primer mix, a sample-barcoded 5' primer served in a second PCR lasting 7 to 11 cycles. MiXCR, applied by TCRdb to the 5' RACE reads, yields one record per CDR3 protein. The sample holds just over 1 million distinct CDR3 sequences, 35% to 55% seen once. J is TRBJ2-1 and V is TRBV12-3 or TRBV12-4; D remains ambiguous. This sequence originates from a woman aged 60-75 years in good health. Sequencing input: blood. CDR3 sequence: CASKWCGNEQFF. CDR3 bases: TGTGCCAGCAAGTGGTGCGGAAATGAGCAGTTCTTC.